In this sample, the clone carrying this TCR beta chain turned up many times. Its ends do not fully match the called genes, so a read error is possible. This sample was taken from a study of regulatory T cells in long-lasting Graves disease. The time point is: newly diagnosed GD, antithyroid drugs for less than 3 months. Construction of the TCR library relied on RNA isolated from PBMCs. Arm-PCR of CDR3 regions with iRepertoire HTBI primers generated TCR beta libraries. From the multiplex PCR reads, TCRdb called clonotypes with MiXCR, one entry per CDR3 protein. The sample holds 550,000 to 700,000 distinct CDR3 sequences, about 15% seen once. The sample also formed part of further work on T cells in Graves' hyperthyroidism and ophthalmopathy. That paper notes: Clinical symptoms, serum thyroxine and TRAb, thyroid ultrasound and orbital computed tomography together formed the diagnostic basis.

This TCR derives from a man aged 18 to 29 with Graves disease. The specimen comprised peripheral blood mononuclear cells (PBMCs), sampled at new diagnosis, from a patient treated with antithyroid drugs.

CDR3 loop: CASSLAGVTYNEQFF. The CDR3 coding sequence is TGTGCCAGCAGTTTGGCGGGAGTGACCTACAATGAGCAGTTCTTC. The chain couples TRBV5-1 to TRBJ2-1; 7 nucleotides match TRBD2. This CDR3 is built from 15 residues. Germline assignment: CDR1 SGHRS and CDR2 YFSETQ.